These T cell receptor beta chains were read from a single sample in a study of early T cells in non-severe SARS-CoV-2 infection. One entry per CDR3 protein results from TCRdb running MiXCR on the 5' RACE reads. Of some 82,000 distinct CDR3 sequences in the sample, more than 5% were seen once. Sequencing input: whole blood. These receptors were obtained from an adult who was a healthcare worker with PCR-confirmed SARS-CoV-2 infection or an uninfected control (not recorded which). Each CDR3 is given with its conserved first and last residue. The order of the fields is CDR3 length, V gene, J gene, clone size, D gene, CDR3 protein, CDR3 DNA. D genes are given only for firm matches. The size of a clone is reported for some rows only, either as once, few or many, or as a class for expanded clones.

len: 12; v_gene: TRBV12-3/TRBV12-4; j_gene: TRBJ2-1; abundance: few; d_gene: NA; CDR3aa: CASSPELGEQFF; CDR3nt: TGTGCCAGCAGTCCTGAGTTGGGGGAGCAGTTCTTC
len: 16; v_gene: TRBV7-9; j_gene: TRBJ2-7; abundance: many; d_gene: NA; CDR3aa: CASSLQGGLLSYEQYF; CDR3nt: TGTGCCAGCAGCTTACAGGGTGGCCTTCTGTCCTACGAGCAGTACTTC
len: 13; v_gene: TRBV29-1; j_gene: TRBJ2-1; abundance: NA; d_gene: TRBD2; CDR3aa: CSVAGTSVGEQFF; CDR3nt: TGCAGCGTGGCCGGGACTAGCGTAGGTGAGCAGTTCTTC
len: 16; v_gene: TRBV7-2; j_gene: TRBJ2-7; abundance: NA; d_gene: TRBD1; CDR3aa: CASSLAARGTPHEQYF; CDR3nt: TGTGCCAGCAGCTTAGCGGCCAGGGGGACCCCACACGAGCAGTACTTC
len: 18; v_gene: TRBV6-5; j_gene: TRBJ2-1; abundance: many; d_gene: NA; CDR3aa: CASSYGDRGLLFYNEQFF; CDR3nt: TGTGCCAGCAGTTACGGGGACCGCGGTCTGTTGTTCTACAATGAGCAGTTCTTC
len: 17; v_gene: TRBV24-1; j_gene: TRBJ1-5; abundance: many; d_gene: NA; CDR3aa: CATSDQYRVARGQPQHF; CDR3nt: TGTGCCACCAGTGACCAATACAGGGTTGCAAGGGGTCAGCCCCAGCATTTT
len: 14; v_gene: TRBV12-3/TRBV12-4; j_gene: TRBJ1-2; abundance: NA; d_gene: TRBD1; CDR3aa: CASSLGDRGPGYTF; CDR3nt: TGTGCCAGCAGTTTAGGTGACAGGGGGCCTGGCTACACCTTC
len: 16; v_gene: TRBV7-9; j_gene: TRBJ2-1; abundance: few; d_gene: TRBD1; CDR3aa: CASSENRDRSHNEQFF; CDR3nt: TGTGCCAGCAGCGAAAACCGGGACAGGAGCCACAATGAGCAGTTCTTC
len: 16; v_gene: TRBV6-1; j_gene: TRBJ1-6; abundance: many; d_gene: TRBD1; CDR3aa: CASSDATGTANSPLHF; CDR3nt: TGTGCCAGCAGTGATGCAACCGGGACAGCGAATTCACCCCTCCACTTT
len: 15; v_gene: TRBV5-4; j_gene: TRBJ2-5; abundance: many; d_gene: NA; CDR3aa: CASSLVQGRGETQYF; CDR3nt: TGTGCCAGCAGCTTGGTACAGGGAAGAGGAGAGACCCAGTACTTC
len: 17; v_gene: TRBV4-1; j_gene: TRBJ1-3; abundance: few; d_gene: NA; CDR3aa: CASSQDPPKPSGNTIYF; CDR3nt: TGCGCCAGCAGCCAAGATCCCCCGAAGCCCTCTGGAAACACCATATATTTT
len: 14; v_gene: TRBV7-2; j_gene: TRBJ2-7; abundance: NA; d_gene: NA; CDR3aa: CASSEQPGYYEQYF; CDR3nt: TGTGCCAGCAGTGAACAGCCAGGGTATTACGAGCAGTACTTC
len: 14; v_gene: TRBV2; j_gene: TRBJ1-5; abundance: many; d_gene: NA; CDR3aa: CASSSGPPPQPQHF; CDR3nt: TGTGCCAGCAGCTCGGGGCCCCCTCCCCAGCCCCAGCATTTT
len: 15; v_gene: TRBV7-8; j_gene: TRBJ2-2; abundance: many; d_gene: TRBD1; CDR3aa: CASSLRAQGAGELFF; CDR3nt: TGTGCCAGCAGCTTAAGGGCACAGGGGGCCGGGGAGCTGTTTTTT
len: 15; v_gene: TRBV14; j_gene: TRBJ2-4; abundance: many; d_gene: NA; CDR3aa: CASSQEGAAKNIQYF; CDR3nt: TGTGCCAGCAGCCAAGAGGGGGCGGCCAAAAACATTCAGTACTTC
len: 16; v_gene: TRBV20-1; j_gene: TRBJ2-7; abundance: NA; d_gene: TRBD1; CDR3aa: CSARAYRGKNTYEQYF; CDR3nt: TGCAGTGCTAGGGCCTACAGGGGCAAGAATACCTACGAGCAGTACTTC
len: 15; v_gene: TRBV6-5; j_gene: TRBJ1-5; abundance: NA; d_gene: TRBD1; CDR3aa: CASRPRQGSNQPQHF; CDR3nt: TGTGCCAGCAGACCCCGACAGGGAAGCAATCAGCCCCAGCATTTT
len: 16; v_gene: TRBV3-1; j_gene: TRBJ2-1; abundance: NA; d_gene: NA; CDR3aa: CASSPRATTAYNEQFF; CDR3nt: TGTGCCAGCAGCCCACGAGCAACAACCGCCTACAATGAGCAGTTCTTC
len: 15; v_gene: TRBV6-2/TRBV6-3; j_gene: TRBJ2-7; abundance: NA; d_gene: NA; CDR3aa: CASSNPRTLWLEQYF; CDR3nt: TGTGCCAGCAGTAACCCCCGGACCCTCTGGCTCGAGCAGTACTTC
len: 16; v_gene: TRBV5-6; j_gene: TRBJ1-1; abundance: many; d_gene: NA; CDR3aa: CASSLEGGRQNTEAFF; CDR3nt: TGTGCCAGCAGCTTGGAAGGGGGGCGGCAGAACACTGAAGCTTTCTTT
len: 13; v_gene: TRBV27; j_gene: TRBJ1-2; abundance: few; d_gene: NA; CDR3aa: CASKTPSSYGYTF; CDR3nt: TGTGCCAGCAAGACACCCTCCTCCTATGGCTACACCTTC
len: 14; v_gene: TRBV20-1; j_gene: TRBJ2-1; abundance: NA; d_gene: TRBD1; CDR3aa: CSAVTQGAYNEQFF; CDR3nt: TGCAGTGCGGTTACACAGGGGGCCTACAATGAGCAGTTCTTC
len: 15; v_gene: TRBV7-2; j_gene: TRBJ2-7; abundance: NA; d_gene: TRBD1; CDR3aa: CASSLVWGQGSEQYF; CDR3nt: TGTGCCAGCAGCTTAGTTTGGGGACAGGGGTCCGAGCAGTACTTC
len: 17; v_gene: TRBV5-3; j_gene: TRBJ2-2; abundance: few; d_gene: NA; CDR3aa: CARSPRDRERTPGSCFF; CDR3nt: NA
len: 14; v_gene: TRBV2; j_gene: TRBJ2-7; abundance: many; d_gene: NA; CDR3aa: CASRDPGQAYEQYF; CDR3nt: TGTGCCAGCAGAGATCCGGGACAAGCCTACGAGCAGTACTTC
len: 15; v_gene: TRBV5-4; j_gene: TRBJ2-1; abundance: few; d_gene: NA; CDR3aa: CASSLGRRSYNEQFF; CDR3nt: TGTGCCAGCAGCTTGGGGCGACGCTCCTACAATGAGCAGTTCTTC
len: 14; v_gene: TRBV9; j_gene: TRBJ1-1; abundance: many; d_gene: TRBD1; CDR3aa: CASSQRQGGTEAFF; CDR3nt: TGTGCCAGCAGCCAACGACAGGGGGGCACTGAAGCTTTCTTT
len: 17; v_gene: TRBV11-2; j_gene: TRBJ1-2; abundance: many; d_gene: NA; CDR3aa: CASSLRIGAESNYGYTF; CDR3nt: TGTGCCAGCAGCTTAAGGATCGGGGCGGAGTCTAACTATGGCTACACCTTC
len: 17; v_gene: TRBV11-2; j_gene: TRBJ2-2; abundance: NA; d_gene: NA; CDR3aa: CASSPWSWAENTGELFF; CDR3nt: TGTGCCAGCAGCCCCTGGTCGTGGGCGGAGAACACCGGGGAGCTGTTTTTT
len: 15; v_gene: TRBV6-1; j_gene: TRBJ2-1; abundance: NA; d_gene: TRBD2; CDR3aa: CASRLATSSYNEQFF; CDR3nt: TGTGCCAGCAGACTAGCGACCAGCTCCTACAATGAGCAGTTCTTC
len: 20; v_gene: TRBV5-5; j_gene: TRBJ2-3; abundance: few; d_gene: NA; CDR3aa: CASSLQAQAPTLTSTDTQYF; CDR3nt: TGTGCCAGCAGCTTGCAAGCACAGGCGCCGACTTTGACTAGCACAGATACGCAGTATTTT